One sample yielded the 24 T cell receptor beta chains listed below, sequenced in a study of shared clonotypes between healthy human individuals. This table comes from immunoSEQ multiplex PCR, and its TCRdb copy is limited to in-frame clones, with some not included. The sample shows roughly 1 million clones, about 70% of them seen only once. The specimen sequenced was memory CD4+ T cells sorted from blood. Subset specified: CD45RA-negative fraction. The receptors stem from a man aged 18 to 35 in good health.

The chain is built from TRBV19 and TRBJ1-2; 8 bases align to TRBD1. Germline CDR1 and CDR2: LNHDA and SQIVND (reference sequence). J was trimmed by 4 bases and V by 3 bases; bases with no gene match: 25. The CDR3 is made up of 21 amino acids. In DNA, the CDR3 is TGTGCCAGTAGTATCGGACAGGGATCAATCTGGGTTAAAATCCAAAGCTATGGCTACACCTTC. Translating gives CASSIGQGSIWVKIQSYGYTF.

The J gene is TRBJ2-3, the V gene TRBV6-5; weak D call: TRBD1 (5 bases). V lost 2 bases, J lost 2 bases, and 8 bases lay in between. The CDR3 sequence is 14 residues long. Germline CDR1 and CDR2: MNHEY and SVGAGI. This chain's CDR3 is CASSYGAYTDTQYF. CDR3 in DNA: TGTGCCAGCAGTTACGGGGCCTACACAGATACGCAGTATTTT.

This rearrangement joins TRBV4-2 to TRBJ2-7; 10 bases agree with TRBD1. This CDR3 has 16 residues. From germline, CDR1 is LGHNA and CDR2 YNFKEQ. The V and J ends lost 0 bases and 7 bases, in that order; junction bases with no gene match: 9. In DNA, the CDR3 is TGTGCCAGCAGCCAAGACGCGACAGGGGGCCTTGGTGAGCAGTACTTC. It yields the protein CASSQDATGGLGEQYF.

The rearrangement uses TRBV5-5 and TRBJ1-2; TRBD1 might be the D (5 bases). The V end was cut by 0 bases, the J end by 8 bases, with 14 bases between. Per germline, CDR1 SGHKS and CDR2 YYEKEE (reference sequence). CDR3 length: 14 amino acids. The CDR3, as DNA: TGTGCCAGCAGCTTGGGGAGGGGCGCCGGCGGCTACACCTTC. Its translation is CASSLGRGAGGYTF.

The table lists this clone with a few counts. V and J are TRBV28 and TRBJ2-1; 9 nucleotides agree with TRBD2. The CDR3 extends over 14 amino acids. Germline V gene data show CDR1 as MDHEN and CDR2 as SYDVKM. With 11 bases clipped from V and 7 bases from J, the junction kept 12 bases outside the gene matches. The CDR3 reads CAARGGAEGNEQFF. For the CDR3, the DNA is TGTGCCGCCCGCGGGGGGGCGGAAGGAAATGAGCAGTTCTTC.

This clone was counted a single time. Other nucleotide sequences in the sample specify the same CDR3. The V and J genes are TRBV7-2 and TRBJ2-3; 7 nucleotides line up with TRBD2. CDR1 is SGHTA, CDR2 FQGNSA, per germline. After removal of 5 bases from V and 1 base from J, the junction contained 3 bases not matched to a gene. CDR3 length: 14 residues. CDR3 protein: CASSLTSGTDTQYF. The CDR3 nucleotides are TGTGCCAGCAGCCTCACTAGCGGCACAGATACGCAGTATTTT.

Only one count was recorded for this clone. This rearrangement joins TRBV19 to TRBJ2-4; D may be TRBD2 (6 bases). Germline values: CDR1 LNHDA, CDR2 SQIVND (reference sequence). The length of the CDR3 is 13 residues. The V end lost 10 bases, the J end lost 10 bases, and 20 bases lay between the germline ends. This CDR3 is CATARTEGFIQYF. The CDR3 DNA reads as TGTGCCACCGCTAGGACGGAGGGATTTATTCAGTACTTC.

The rearrangement links TRBV28 to TRBJ2-5, with D uncertain. Trimming removed 5 bases at V and 5 bases at J, with 6 bases between. Germline loops: CDR1 MDHEN, CDR2 SYDVKM. The CDR3 contains 11 residues. The CDR3, as DNA: TGTGCCAGCAGTAACCGGGAGACCCAGTACTTC. The encoded protein is CASSNRETQYF.

This sequence joins TRBV6-5 and TRBJ1-1; D is uncertain. Germline lookup yields CDR1 MNHEY and CDR2 SVGAGI. The germline V and J ends were trimmed by 5 bases and 1 base, with 11 bases remaining between them. The CDR3 runs to 14 residues. This CDR3 is CASSGAEANTEAFF. CDR3 DNA: TGTGCCAGCAGTGGAGCGGAGGCGAACACTGAAGCTTTCTTT.

The chain is built from TRBV7-9 and TRBJ2-1; the D gene is possibly TRBD1 (5 bases). Trimming took off 5 bases at V and 14 bases at J, with 16 bases between the two ends. The CDR3 length is 12 residues. Germline lookup yields CDR1 SEHNR and CDR2 FQNEAQ (reference sequence). The CDR3 loop is CASSLGPQVEFF. The CDR3 DNA is TGTGCCAGCAGCCTTGGGCCACAGGTGGAGTTCTTC.

This chain joins TRBV18 and TRBJ2-4; no firm D call. From germline, CDR1 is KGHSH and CDR2 LQKENI. The CDR3 runs to 15 residues. The germline V and J ends were trimmed by 0 bases and 1 base, with 7 bases remaining between them. CDR3 in amino acids: CASSPPQAAKNIQYF. Written as DNA, the CDR3 is TGTGCCAGCTCACCACCTCAGGCGGCCAAAAACATTCAGTACTTC.

This chain connects TRBV5-5 to TRBJ1-1; possibly TRBD1 for D (5 bases). From germline, CDR1 is SGHKS and CDR2 YYEKEE (reference sequence). This CDR3 is built from 14 residues. Trimming took 9 bases from V and 4 from J, leaving 19 bases between them. CDR3 protein: CATSRGTVGTEAFF. The CDR3 DNA reads as TGTGCCACCTCGAGGGGAACGGTCGGCACTGAAGCTTTCTTT.

This chain links TRBV5-4 with TRBJ2-2; D may correspond to TRBD1 or TRBD2 (6 bases each). Germline V gene data show CDR1 as SGHNT and CDR2 as YYREEE (reference sequence). The V end was cut by 0 bases, the J end by 6 bases, with 15 bases between. This CDR3 is built from 16 residues. This CDR3 is CASSLASQGRSGELFF. For the CDR3, the DNA is TGTGCCAGCAGCTTGGCCTCTCAGGGGAGGTCCGGGGAGCTGTTTTTT.

This clone was seen more than once but under ten times. V gene TRBV29-1 combines with J gene TRBJ2-5; D unclear. The J call may be in error: the DNA end matches TRBJ2-7 better. This CDR3 is 11 amino acids long. Germline V lookup: CDR1 SQVTM, CDR2 ANQGSEA. This chain's CDR3 is CSAQSHYEQYF. The CDR3 DNA is TGCAGCGCCCAATCCCACTACGAGCAGTACTTC.

This clone has more than one count but fewer than ten. The chain uses TRBV5-1 and TRBJ1-1; D is unclear. Germline CDR1 reads SGHRS; CDR2 reads YFSETQ. The CDR3 loop spans 11 amino acids. The V end lost 5 bases, the J end lost 3 bases, and 5 bases lay between the germline ends. CDR3 nucleotides: TGCGCCAGCAGGATGTACACTGAAGCTTTCTTT. Amino acids: CASRMYTEAFF.

A few counts support this clone. One end of the junction varies from germline; a read error may be responsible. The V gene is TRBV7-7, the J gene TRBJ2-1; 8 positions match TRBD1. The germline V gene has CDR1 SSHAT and CDR2 FNYEAQ (reference sequence). This CDR3 has 14 amino acids. In nucleotides, the CDR3 is TGTGCTAGCAGCTCGGGTGGACAGGGTTATGAGCAGTTCTTC. Residues: CASSSGGQGYEQFF. The variable domain in full, completed from reference TRBV7-7 and TRBJ2-1, reads GAGVSQSPRYKVTKRGQDVTLRCDPISSHATLYWYQQALGQGPEFLTYFNYEAQPDKSGLPSDRFSAERPEGSISTLTIQRTEQRDSAMYRCASSSGGQGYEQFFGPGTRLTVL.

This chain uses TRBV29-1 with TRBJ2-5; 8 bases are shared with TRBD1. The DNA end favors TRBJ2-7, so the J call may be wrong. There are 16 residues in the CDR3. In germline, CDR1 is SQVTM, CDR2 ANQGSEA. CDR3 DNA: TGCAGCGTGATCAGGGGGCAGGGGTCTCCATCCGGCGAGCAGTACTTC. Protein product: CSVIRGQGSPSGEQYF.

The V gene is TRBV11-2, the J gene TRBJ1-5; a possible D gene is TRBD1 (5 bases). V was cut by 0 bases and J by 3 bases, with 9 bases left in between. Germline V gene data show CDR1 as SGHAT and CDR2 as FQNNGV. The CDR3 runs to 15 residues. The CDR3 sequence: CASSLDIGVNQPQHF. DNA of the CDR3: TGTGCCAGCAGCTTAGATATAGGGGTCAATCAGCCCCAGCATTTT.

There are a few counts of this clone. V and J are TRBV7-2 and TRBJ1-5; the D is unclear. This CDR3 spans 15 amino acids. Per germline, CDR1 SGHTA and CDR2 FQGNSA. V shed 2 bases and J shed 2 bases, with 10 bases lying between them. CDR3: CASSLLSGGNQPQHF. The CDR3 DNA follows: TGTGCCAGCAGCTTATTATCTGGGGGCAATCAGCCCCAGCATTTT.

The chain has TRBV5-1 and TRBJ1-2, with TRBD1 matching 9 bases. Trimming cost V 0 bases and J 9 bases; bases outside gene matches: 12. The CDR3 loop spans 16 amino acids. The germline gives CDR1 SGHRS, CDR2 YFSETQ. The CDR3 sequence: CASSLGDRTGVMSYTF. DNA of the CDR3: TGCGCCAGCAGCTTGGGGGATAGGACAGGGGTAATGAGCTACACCTTC.

A few counts support this clone. The chain uses TRBV19 and TRBJ2-7, with no clear D. V lost 7 bases and J lost 2, with 3 bases in between. Germline-derived CDR1 and CDR2 are LNHDA and SQIVND (reference sequence). The CDR3 is 10 amino acids. CDR3: CASTAYEQYF. The CDR3 region has the DNA TGTGCCAGTACTGCCTACGAGCAGTACTTC.

The chain joins TRBV11-2 to TRBJ2-7, with 8 nucleotides matching TRBD2. V shed 5 bases and J 0 bases; nucleotides not matched to a gene: 9. The CDR3 loop spans 16 amino acids. Looked up from germline, CDR1 is SGHAT and CDR2 is FQNNGV. CDR3 loop: CASSPLYGRASYEQYF. The DNA of the CDR3 is TGTGCCAGCAGCCCCCTCTACGGGAGGGCCTCCTACGAGCAGTACTTC. The full variable domain, with the rest looked up from reference TRBV11-2 and TRBJ2-7, is EAGVAQSPRYKIIEKRQSVAFWCNPISGHATLYWYQQILGQGPKLLIQFQNNGVVDDSQLPKDRFSAERLKGVDSTLKIQPAKLEDSAVYLCASSPLYGRASYEQYFGPGTRLTVT.

V and J are TRBV5-1 and TRBJ2-2; 8 bases fit TRBD2. Trimming took 5 bases from V and 4 from J; bases not matched to a gene: 7. The CDR3 is 15 amino acids. CDR1 and CDR2 from the germline V gene are SGHRS and YFSETQ. The CDR3 bases are TGCGCCAGCAGTAGTAGCGGGGTTTCCACCGGGGAGCTGTTTTTT. It yields the protein CASSSSGVSTGELFF.

The gene calls are TRBV30 and TRBJ2-1; 10 bases fit TRBD1. Germline lookup yields CDR1 GTSNPN and CDR2 SVGIG (reference sequence). Trimming at V came to 6 bases and at J to 12 bases, leaving 11 bases not matched to a gene. This CDR3 is built from 13 residues. CDR3 nucleotide sequence: TGTGCCTGCCCAGCGACAGGGGGCGGTGGGCAGTTCTTC. This gives the protein CACPATGGGGQFF. Together with reference TRBV30 and TRBJ2-1, the CDR3 gives the full variable domain: SQTIHQWPATLVQPVGSPLSLECTVEGTSNPNLYWYRQAAGRGLQLLFYSVGIGQISSEVPQNLSASRPQDRQFILSSKKLLLSDSGFYLCACPATGGGGQFFGPGTRLTVL.